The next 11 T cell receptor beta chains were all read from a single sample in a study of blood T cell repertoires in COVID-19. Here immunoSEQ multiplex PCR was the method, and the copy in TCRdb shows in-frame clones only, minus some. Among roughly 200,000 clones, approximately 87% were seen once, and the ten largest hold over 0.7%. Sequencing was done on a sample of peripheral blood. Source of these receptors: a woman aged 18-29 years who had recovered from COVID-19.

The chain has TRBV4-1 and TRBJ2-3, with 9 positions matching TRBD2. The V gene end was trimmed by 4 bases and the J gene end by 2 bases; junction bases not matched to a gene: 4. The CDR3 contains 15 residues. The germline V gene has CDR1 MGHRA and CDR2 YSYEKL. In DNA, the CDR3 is TGCGCCAGCAGCCGCCTAGCGGGAACCACAGATACGCAGTATTTT. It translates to CASSRLAGTTDTQYF.

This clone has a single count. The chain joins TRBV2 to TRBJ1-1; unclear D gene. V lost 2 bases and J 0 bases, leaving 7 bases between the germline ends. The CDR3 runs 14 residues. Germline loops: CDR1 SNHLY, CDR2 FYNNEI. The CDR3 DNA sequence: TGTGCCAGCAGTGAATCGGTCATGAACACTGAAGCTTTCTTT. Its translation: CASSESVMNTEAFF. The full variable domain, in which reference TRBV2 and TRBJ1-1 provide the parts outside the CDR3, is EPEVTQTPSHQVTQMGQEVILRCVPISNHLYFYWYRQILGQKVEFLVSFYNNEISEKSEIFDDQFSVERPDGSNFTLKIRSTKLEDSAMYFCASSESVMNTEAFFGQGTRLTVV.

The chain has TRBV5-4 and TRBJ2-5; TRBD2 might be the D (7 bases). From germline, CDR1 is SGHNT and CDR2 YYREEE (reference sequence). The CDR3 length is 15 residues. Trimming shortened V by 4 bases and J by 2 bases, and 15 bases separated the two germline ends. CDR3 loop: CASSRGGGPQETQYF. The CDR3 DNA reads TGTGCCAGCAGCAGGGGAGGGGGGCCACAAGAGACCCAGTACTTC.

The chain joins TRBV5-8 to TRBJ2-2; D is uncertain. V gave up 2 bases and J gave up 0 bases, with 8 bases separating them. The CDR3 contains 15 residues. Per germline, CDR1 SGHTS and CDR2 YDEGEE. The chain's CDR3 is CASSFSRANTGELFF. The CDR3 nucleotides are TGTGCCAGCAGCTTTTCTCGGGCGAACACCGGGGAGCTGTTTTTT.

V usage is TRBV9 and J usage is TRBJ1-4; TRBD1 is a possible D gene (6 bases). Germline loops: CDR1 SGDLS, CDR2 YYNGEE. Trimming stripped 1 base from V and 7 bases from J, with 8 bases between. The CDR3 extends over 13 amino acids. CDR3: CASSVQGSEKLFF. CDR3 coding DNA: TGTGCCAGCAGCGTACAGGGGAGTGAAAAACTGTTTTTT.

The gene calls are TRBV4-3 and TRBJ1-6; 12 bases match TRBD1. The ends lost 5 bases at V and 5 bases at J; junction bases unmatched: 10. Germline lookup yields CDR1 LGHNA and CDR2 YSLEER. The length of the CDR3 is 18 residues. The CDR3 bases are TGCGCCAGCAGCGCGTCGGGACAGGGGGCGCCTGATAATTCACCCCTCCACTTT. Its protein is CASSASGQGAPDNSPLHF.

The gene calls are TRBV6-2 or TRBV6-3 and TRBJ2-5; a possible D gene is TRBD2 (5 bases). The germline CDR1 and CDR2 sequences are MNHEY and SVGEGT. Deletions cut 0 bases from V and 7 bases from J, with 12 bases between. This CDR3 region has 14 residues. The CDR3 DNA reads TGTGCCAGCAGTTACTCCGAGGGTGGAGCGACCCAGTACTTC. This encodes CASSYSEGGATQYF.

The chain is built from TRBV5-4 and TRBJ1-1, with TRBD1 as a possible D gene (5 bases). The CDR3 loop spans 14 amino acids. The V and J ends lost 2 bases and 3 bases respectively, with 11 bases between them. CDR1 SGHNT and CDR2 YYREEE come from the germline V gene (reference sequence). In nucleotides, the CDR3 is TGTGCCAGCAGCTTTATGGGGGGACACACTGAAGCTTTCTTT. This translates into CASSFMGGHTEAFF.

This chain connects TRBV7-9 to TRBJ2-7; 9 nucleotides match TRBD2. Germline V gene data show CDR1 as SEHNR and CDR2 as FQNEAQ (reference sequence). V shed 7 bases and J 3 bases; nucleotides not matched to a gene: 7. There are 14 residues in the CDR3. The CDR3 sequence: CASKAGGQYYEQYF. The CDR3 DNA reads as TGTGCCAGCAAAGCGGGGGGCCAATACTACGAGCAGTACTTC.

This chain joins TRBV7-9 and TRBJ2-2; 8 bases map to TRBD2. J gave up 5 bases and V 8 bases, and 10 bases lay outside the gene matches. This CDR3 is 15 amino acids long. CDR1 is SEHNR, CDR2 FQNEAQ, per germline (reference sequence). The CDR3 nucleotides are TGTGCCAGCCGCCGCGCTAGCGGGCATACCGGGGAGCTGTTTTTT. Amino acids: CASRRASGHTGELFF.

CDR3 loop: CASSPGQNQETQYF. The CDR3, as DNA: TGTGCCAGCAGCCCGGGACAGAACCAAGAGACCCAGTACTTC. V and J are TRBV7-2 and TRBJ2-5; 7 positions match TRBD1. The CDR3 consists of 14 residues. Trimming cost V 5 bases and J 0 bases; bases outside gene matches: 3. CDR1 is SGHTA, CDR2 FQGNSA, per germline.